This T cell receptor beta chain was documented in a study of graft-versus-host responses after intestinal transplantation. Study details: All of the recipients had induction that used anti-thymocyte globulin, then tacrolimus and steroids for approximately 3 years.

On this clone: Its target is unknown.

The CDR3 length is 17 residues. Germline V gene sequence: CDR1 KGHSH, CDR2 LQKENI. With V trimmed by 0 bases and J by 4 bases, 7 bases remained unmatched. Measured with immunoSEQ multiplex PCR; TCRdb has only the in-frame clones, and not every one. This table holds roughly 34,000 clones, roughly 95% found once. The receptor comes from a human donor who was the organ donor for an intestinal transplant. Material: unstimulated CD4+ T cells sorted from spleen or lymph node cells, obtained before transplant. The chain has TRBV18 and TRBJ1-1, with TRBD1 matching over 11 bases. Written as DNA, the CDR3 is TGTGCCAGCTCACCACCGGGACAGGGGGTAGGAGGCACTGAAGCTTTCTTT. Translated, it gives CASSPPGQGVGGTEAFF.